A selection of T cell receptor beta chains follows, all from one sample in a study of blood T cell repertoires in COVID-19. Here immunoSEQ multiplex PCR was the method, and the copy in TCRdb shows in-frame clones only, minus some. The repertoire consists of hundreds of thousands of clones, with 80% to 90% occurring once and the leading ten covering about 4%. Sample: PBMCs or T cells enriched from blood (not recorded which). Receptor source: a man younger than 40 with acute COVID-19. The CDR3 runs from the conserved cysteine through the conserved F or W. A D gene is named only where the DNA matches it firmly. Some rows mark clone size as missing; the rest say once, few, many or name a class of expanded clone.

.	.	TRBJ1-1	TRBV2	TGTGCCAGCAAGAACAGCCCGAACACTGAAGCTTTCTTT	CASKNSPNTEAFF
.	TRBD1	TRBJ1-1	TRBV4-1	TGCGCCAGCGGCCTAACAGGGGGACCCGAAGCTTTCTTT	CASGLTGGPEAFF
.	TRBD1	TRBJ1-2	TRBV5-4	TGTGCCAGCAGCGGACAGGGTTTTACGTTAAATGGCTACACCTTC	CASSGQGFTLNGYTF
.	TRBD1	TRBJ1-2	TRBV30	TGTGCCTGGAGTGTAGGGGACAGAGAATATGGCTACACCTTC	CAWSVGDREYGYTF
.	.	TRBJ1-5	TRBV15	TGTGCCACCAGCGGAGCTAGGACAGACCCAGAAGTGGGTCAGCCCCAGCATTTT	CATSGARTDPEVGQPQHF
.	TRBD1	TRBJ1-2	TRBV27	TGTGCCAGCAGTGTGTTTCCGGGACAGGGGCCGGGTGGCTACACCTTC	CASSVFPGQGPGGYTF
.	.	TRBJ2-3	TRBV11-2	TGTGCCAGCAGCCAAAGGGTAGGGGCAGGTAGCACAGATACGCAGTATTTT	CASSQRVGAGSTDTQYF
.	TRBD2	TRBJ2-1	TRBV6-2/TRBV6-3	TGTGCCAGCAGTACCCACTCTAGCGGGCCAACCTACAATGAGCAGTTCTTC	CASSTHSSGPTYNEQFF
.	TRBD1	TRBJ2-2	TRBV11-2	TGTGCCAGCAGCTCAATAGGACAGGCAAACACCGGGGAGCTGTTTTTT	CASSSIGQANTGELFF
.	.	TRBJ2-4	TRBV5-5	TGTGCCAGCAGCTTCAGGGGAGACAAAAACATTCAGTACTTC	CASSFRGDKNIQYF
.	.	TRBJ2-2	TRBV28	TGTGCCAGCAGTTTTGGGGGGATTAACACCGGGGAGCTGTTTTTT	CASSFGGINTGELFF
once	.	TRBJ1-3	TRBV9	TGTGCCAGCAGCGTAGCTCAGGGTACAGGAAACACCATATATTTT	CASSVAQGTGNTIYF
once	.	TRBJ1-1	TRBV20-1	TGCAGTGCCAGTGGCGGCTTGGTGAACACTGAAGCTTTCTTT	CSASGGLVNTEAFF
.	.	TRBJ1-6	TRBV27	TGTGCCAGCAGCCTCGGGAGGGCTAATTCACCCCTCCACTTT	CASSLGRANSPLHF
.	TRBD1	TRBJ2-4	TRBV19	TGTGCCAGTAGTGCTCGTCCGGGACAGGCGAAAAACATTCAGTACTTC	CASSARPGQAKNIQYF